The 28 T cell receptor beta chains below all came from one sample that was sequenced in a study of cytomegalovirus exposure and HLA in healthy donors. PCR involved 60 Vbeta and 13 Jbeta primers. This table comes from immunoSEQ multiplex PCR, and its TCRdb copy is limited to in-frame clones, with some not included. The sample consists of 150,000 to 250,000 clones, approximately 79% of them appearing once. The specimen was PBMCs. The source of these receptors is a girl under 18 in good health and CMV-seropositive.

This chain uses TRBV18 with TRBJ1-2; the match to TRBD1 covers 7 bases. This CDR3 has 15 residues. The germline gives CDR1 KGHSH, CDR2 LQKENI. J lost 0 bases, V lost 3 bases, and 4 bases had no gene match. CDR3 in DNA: TGTGCCAGCTCACCGGGGACAGACCCTAACTATGGCTACACCTTC. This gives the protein CASSPGTDPNYGYTF.

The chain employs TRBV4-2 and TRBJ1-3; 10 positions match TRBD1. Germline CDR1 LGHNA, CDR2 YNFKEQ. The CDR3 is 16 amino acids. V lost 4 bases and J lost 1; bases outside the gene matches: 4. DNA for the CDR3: TGTGCCAGCAGCCGGGACAGGGGAACTTCTGGAAACACCATATATTTT. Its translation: CASSRDRGTSGNTIYF.

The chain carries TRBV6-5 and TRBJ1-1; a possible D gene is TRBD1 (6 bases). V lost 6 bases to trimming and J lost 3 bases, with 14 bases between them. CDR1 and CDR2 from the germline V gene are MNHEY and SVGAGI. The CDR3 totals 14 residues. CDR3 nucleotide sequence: TGTGCCAGCAGCCGGGACACCTTCTACACTGAAGCTTTCTTT. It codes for CASSRDTFYTEAFF.

The CDR3 region has the DNA TGTGCCAGCAGTGAAGGGACAGTCTCCTACGAGCAGTACTTC. Translating gives CASSEGTVSYEQYF. The chain combines TRBV6-1 with TRBJ2-7; D perhaps matches TRBD1 (6 bases). The length of the CDR3 is 14 residues. V dropped 1 base and J dropped 0 bases, with 7 bases sitting between them. Germline CDR1 reads MNHNS; CDR2 reads SASEGT.

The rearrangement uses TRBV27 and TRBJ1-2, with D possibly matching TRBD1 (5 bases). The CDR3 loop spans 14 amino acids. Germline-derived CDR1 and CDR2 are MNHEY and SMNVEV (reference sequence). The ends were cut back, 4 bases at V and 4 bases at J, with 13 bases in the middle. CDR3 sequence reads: CASSWNRFLYGYTF. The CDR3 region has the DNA TGTGCCAGCAGTTGGAACAGGTTTCTCTATGGCTACACCTTC.

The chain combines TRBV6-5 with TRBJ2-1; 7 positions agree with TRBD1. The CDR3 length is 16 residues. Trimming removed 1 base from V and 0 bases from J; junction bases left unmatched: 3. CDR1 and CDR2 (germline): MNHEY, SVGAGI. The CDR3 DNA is TGTGCCAGCAGTTACTACAGGGGCCTCTCCTACAATGAGCAGTTCTTC. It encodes CASSYYRGLSYNEQFF.

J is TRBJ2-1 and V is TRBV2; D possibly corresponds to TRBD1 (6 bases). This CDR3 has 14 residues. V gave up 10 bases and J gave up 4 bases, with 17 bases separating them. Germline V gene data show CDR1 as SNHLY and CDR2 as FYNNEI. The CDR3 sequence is CATRQAPVYNEQFF. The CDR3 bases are TGTGCCACCAGACAGGCCCCGGTTTACAATGAGCAGTTCTTC. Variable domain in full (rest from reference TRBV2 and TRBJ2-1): EPEVTQTPSHQVTQMGQEVILRCVPISNHLYFYWYRQILGQKVEFLVSFYNNEISEKSEIFDDQFSVERPDGSNFTLKIRSTKLEDSAMYFCATRQAPVYNEQFFGPGTRLTVL.

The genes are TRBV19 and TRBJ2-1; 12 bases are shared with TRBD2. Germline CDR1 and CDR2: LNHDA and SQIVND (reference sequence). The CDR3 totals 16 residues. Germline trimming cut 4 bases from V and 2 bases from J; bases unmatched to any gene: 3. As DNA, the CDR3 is TGTGCCAGTAGTACGGCTAGCGGGGGGGCCTACAATGAGCAGTTCTTC. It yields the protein CASSTASGGAYNEQFF.

The CDR3 nucleotides are TGTGCCAGCGTTCCGACGGGTACTCAGTCACCCCTCCACTTT. It yields the protein CASVPTGTQSPLHF. This chain links TRBV25-1 with TRBJ1-6; unclear D gene. The CDR3 contains 14 residues. Germline CDR1 MGHDK, CDR2 SYGVNS. The V end was cut by 8 bases, the J end by 10 bases, with 18 bases between.

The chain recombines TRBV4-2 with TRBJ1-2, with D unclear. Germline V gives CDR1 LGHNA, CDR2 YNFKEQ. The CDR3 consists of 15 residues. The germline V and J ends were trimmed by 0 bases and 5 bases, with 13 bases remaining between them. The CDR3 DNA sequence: TGTGCCAGCAGCCAAGATTACAGTGTACGGTATGGCTACACCTTC. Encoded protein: CASSQDYSVRYGYTF.

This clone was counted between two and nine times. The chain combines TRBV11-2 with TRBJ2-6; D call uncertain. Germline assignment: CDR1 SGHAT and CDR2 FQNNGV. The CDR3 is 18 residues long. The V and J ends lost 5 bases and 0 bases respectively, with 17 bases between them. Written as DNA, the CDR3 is TGTGCCAGCAGCGACCTGTATAAGAGGAGCTCTGGGGCCAACGTCCTGACTTTC. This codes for CASSDLYKRSSGANVLTF.

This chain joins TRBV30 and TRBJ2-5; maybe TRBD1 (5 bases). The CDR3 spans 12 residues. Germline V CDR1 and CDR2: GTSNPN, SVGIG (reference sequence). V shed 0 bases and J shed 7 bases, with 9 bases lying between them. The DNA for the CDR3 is TGTGCCTGGAGTGTACTGGGGCTGACCCAGTACTTC. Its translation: CAWSVLGLTQYF.

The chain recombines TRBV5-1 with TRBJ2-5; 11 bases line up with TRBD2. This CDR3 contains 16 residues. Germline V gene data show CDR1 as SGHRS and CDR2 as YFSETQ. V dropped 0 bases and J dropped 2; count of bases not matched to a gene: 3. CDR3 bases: TGCGCCAGCAGCTTGGTTCCTAGCGGGGGGCAAGAGACCCAGTACTTC. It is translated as CASSLVPSGGQETQYF.

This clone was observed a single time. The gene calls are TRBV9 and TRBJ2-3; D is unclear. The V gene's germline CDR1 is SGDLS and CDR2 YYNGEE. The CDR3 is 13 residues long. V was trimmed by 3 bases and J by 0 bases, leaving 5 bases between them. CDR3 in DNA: TGTGCCAGCAGCGAGACAAGCACAGATACGCAGTATTTT. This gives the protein CASSETSTDTQYF. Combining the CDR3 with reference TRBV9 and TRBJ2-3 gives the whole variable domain DSGVTQTPKHLITATGQRVTLRCSPRSGDLSVYWYQQSLDQGLQFLIQYYNGEERAKGNILERFSAQQFPDLHSELNLSSLELGDSALYFCASSETSTDTQYFGPGTRLTVL.

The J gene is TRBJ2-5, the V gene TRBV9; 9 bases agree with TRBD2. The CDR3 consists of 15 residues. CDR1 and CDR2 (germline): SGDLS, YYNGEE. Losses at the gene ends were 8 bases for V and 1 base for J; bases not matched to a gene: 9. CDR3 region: CASGERGAFQETQYF. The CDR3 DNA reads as TGTGCCAGTGGGGAGCGGGGGGCCTTCCAAGAGACCCAGTACTTC.

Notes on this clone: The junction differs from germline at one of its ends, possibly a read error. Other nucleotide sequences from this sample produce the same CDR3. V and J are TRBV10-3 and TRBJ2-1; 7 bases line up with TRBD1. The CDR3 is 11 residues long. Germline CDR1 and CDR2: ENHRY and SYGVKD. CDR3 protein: CARAGGNEQFF. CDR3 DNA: TGCGCCAGGGCAGGGGGAAATGAGCAGTTCTTC.

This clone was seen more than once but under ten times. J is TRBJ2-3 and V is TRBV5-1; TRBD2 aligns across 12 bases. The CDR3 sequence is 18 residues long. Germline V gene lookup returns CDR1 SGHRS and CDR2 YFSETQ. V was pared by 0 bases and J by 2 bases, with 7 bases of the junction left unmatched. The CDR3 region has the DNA TGCGCCAGCAGCTTGGCCCTAGCGGGGGGGCTTAACACAGATACGCAGTATTTT. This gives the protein CASSLALAGGLNTDTQYF.

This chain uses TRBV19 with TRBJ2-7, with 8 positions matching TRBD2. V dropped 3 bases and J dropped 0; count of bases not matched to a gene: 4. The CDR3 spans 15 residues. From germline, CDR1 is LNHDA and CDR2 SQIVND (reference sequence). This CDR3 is CASSIGGGASYEQYF. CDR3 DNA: TGTGCCAGTAGTATCGGGGGGGGTGCCTCCTACGAGCAGTACTTC.

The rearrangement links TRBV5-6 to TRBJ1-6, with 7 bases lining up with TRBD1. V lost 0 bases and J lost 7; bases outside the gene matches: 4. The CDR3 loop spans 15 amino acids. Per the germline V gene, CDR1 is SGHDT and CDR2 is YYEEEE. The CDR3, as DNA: TGTGCCAGCAGCTTGGAGAGGGGGCTAAATTCACCCCTCCACTTT. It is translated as CASSLERGLNSPLHF.

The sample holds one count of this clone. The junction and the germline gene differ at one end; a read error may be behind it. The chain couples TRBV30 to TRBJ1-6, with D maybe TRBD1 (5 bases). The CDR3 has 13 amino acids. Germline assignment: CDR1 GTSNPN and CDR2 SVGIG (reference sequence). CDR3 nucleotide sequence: TGTGCCTGGGGGACTAGACAGAATTCCGGGCCTAGATTT. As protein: CAWGTRQNSGPRF.

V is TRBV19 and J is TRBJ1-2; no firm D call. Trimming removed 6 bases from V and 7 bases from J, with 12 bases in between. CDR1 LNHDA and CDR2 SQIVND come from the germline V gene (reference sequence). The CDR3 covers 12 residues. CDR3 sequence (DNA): TGTGCCAGTAGCCCGGCTGCGGGTGGCTACACCTTC. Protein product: CASSPAAGGYTF.

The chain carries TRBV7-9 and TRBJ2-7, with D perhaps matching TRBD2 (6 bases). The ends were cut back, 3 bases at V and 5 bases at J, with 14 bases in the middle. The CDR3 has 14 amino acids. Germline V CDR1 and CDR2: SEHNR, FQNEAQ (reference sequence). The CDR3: CASSFLSGPHEQYF. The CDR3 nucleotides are TGTGCCAGCAGCTTCCTTAGCGGACCCCACGAGCAGTACTTC.

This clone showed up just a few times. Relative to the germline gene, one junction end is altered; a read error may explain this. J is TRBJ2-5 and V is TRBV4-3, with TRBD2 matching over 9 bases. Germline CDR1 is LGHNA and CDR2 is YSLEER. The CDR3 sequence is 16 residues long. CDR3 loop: CASSQGVRGGLETQYF. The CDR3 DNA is TGCGCCAGCAGTCAAGGGGTGCGGGGGGGCCTAGAGACCCAGTACTTC.

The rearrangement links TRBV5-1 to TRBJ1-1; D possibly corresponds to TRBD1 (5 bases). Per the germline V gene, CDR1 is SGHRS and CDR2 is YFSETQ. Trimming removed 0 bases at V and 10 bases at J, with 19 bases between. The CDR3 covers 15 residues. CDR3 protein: CASSLADVGLEGAFF. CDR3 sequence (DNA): TGCGCCAGCAGCTTGGCCGATGTGGGGCTAGAAGGAGCTTTCTTT.

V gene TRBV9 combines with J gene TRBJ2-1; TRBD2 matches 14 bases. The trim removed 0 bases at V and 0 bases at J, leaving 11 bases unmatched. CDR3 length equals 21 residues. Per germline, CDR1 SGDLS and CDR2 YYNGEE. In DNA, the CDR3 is TGTGCCAGCAGCGTAGGTTGGGGGACTAGCGGGGGCCTGAGCTCCTACAATGAGCAGTTCTTC. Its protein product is CASSVGWGTSGGLSSYNEQFF.

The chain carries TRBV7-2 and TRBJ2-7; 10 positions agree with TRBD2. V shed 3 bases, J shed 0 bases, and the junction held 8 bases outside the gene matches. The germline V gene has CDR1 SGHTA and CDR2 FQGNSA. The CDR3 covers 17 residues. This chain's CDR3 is CASSFGLAGAASYEQYF. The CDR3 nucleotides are TGTGCCAGCAGCTTTGGTCTAGCGGGGGCCGCCTCCTACGAGCAGTACTTC.

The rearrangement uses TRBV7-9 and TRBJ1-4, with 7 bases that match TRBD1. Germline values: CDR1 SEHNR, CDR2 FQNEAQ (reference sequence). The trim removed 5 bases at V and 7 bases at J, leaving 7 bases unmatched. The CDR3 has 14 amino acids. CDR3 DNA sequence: TGTGCCAGCAGCCCCTACCCAGGGGGTGAAAAACTGTTTTTT. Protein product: CASSPYPGGEKLFF. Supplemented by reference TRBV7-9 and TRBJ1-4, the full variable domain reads DTGVSQNPRHKITKRGQNVTFRCDPISEHNRLYWYRQTLGQGPEFLTYFQNEAQLEKSRLLSDRFSAERPKGSFSTLEIQRTEQGDSAMYLCASSPYPGGEKLFFGSGTQLSVL.

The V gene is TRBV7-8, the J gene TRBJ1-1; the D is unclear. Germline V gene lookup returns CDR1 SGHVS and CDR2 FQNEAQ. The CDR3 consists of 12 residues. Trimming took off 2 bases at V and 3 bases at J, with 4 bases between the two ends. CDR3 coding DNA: TGTGCCAGCAGCTTACGGGACACTGAAGCTTTCTTT. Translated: CASSLRDTEAFF.